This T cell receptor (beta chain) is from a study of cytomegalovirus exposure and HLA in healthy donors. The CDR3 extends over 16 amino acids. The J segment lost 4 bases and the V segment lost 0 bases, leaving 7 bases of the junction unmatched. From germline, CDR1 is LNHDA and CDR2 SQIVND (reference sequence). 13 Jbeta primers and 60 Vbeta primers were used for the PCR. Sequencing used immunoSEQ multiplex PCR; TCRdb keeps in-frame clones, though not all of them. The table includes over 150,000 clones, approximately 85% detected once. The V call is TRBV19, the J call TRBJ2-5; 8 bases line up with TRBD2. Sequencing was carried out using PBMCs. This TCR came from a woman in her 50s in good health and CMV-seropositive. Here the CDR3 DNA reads TGTGCCAGTAGTATAGAAGCGGGGGAGTCTCGAGAGACCCAGTACTTC. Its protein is CASSIEAGESRETQYF.